Listed below are T cell receptor beta chains from one sample, sequenced in a study of blood T cell repertoires in COVID-19. The assay was immunoSEQ multiplex PCR, and TCRdb's table has in-frame clones only and misses some. In the table there are 200,000 to 250,000 clones, 86% of which are singletons. The specimen sequenced was PBMCs or T cells enriched from blood (not recorded which). The receptor source for this set is a woman between 40 and 55 years old with acute COVID-19. Both conserved end residues are part of each CDR3. D genes are given only for firm matches. Clone size is stated in some rows and not others, as once, few, many or a class when expanded.

D	V	J	size	DNA	CDR3
TRBD1	TRBV6-1	TRBJ1-2	NA	TGTGCCAGCAGTGAATCCCGACAGGGGTTGAACGGCTACACCTTC	CASSESRQGLNGYTF
TRBD2	TRBV27	TRBJ2-2	NA	TGTGCCAGCAGTCCCCCCGGGGGGGTGAACACCGGGGAGCTGTTTTTT	CASSPPGGVNTGELFF
TRBD2	TRBV19	TRBJ2-1	NA	TGTGCCAGTATGACTAGCGGGGGGCATGAGCAGTTCTTC	CASMTSGGHEQFF
NA	TRBV13	TRBJ1-2	NA	TGTGCCAGCAGCCAAACAGGGCTCGGCTATGGCTACACCTTC	CASSQTGLGYGYTF
TRBD1	TRBV7-9	TRBJ1-2	NA	TGTGCCAGCAGCTATATCGGACAGGGGGCCGGCTTGGATGGCTACACCTTC	CASSYIGQGAGLDGYTF
TRBD1	TRBV11-2	TRBJ1-1	NA	TGTGCCAGCAGCATTTTCTCCGGGACAGCCAACACTGAAGCTTTCTTT	CASSIFSGTANTEAFF
TRBD1	TRBV20-1	TRBJ1-2	NA	TGCAGTGCTTGGACAGGCTATGGCTACACCTTC	CSAWTGYGYTF
NA	TRBV27	TRBJ2-5	NA	TGTGCCAGCAGGGGGCACAGCCAAGAGACCCAGTACTTC	CASRGHSQETQYF
NA	TRBV5-1	TRBJ2-5	few	TGCGCCAGCAGCCCTCCTTCGGAGACCCAGTACTTC	CASSPPSETQYF
NA	TRBV9	TRBJ1-6	NA	TGTGCCAGCAGCGTAGAGGGGGAACCCTCCTATAATTCACCCCTCCACTTT	CASSVEGEPSYNSPLHF
NA	TRBV5-5	TRBJ2-3	NA	TGTGCCAGCAGCTTGGACCCCCGGTGGGATACGCAGTATTTT	CASSLDPRWDTQYF
NA	TRBV4-1	TRBJ2-4	NA	TGCGCCAGCAGCCAAGATCTGGGGGGGGGCCCTAACATTCAGTACTTC	CASSQDLGGGPNIQYF
NA	TRBV5-1	TRBJ1-2	NA	TGCGCCAGCAGCTTGGAGACGACAGGTGGGGCATATGGCTACACCTTC	CASSLETTGGAYGYTF
TRBD2	TRBV14	TRBJ2-2	NA	TGTGCCAGCAGCCAAGGAATTCTAGCGGGGACGAACACCGGGGAGCTGTTTTTT	CASSQGILAGTNTGELFF
NA	TRBV10-1	TRBJ1-6	NA	TGCGCCAGCAACCCTGGGTACAGCTCCTATAATTCACCCCTCCACTTT	CASNPGYSSYNSPLHF
TRBD1	TRBV9	TRBJ2-1	NA	TGTGCCAGCAGCGCTTCGGGACAGGCAAACAATGAGCAGTTCTTC	CASSASGQANNEQFF
NA	TRBV7-9	TRBJ1-5	NA	TGTGCCAGCAGCCCCCCTGGCGGGGGCAATCAGCCCCAGCATTTT	CASSPPGGGNQPQHF
NA	TRBV27	TRBJ1-2	NA	TGTGCCAGCAGTTGGTCTGGAGGGGTAGGCTACACCTTC	CASSWSGGVGYTF
TRBD1	TRBV10-3	TRBJ1-3	NA	TGTGCCATCAGTGAGGGACAGGCGGCAAACACCATATATTTT	CAISEGQAANTIYF